In its sample, the clone carrying this T cell receptor (beta chain) was seen a few times. This record belongs to a study of blood T cells in healthy people across ages. Germline CDR1 LNHDA, CDR2 SQIVND (reference sequence). This CDR3 is built from 14 residues. V was clipped by 7 bases and J by 1 base, with 13 bases between them. Through a sample-barcoded 5' primer and a J-beta primer mix, a second PCR was run for roughly 6 to 12 cycles. A single record per CDR3 protein comes from TCRdb applying MiXCR to the 5' RACE reads. This table holds about 640,000 distinct CDR3 sequences, about 30% found once. V is TRBV19 and J is TRBJ1-1; D not resolved. Sequencing used blood. The source is an elderly woman in good health. This chain's CDR3 is CASTPWGENTEAFF. The CDR3 nucleotides read TGTGCCAGTACCCCGTGGGGAGAGAACACTGAAGCTTTCTTT.